A single sample gave rise to the 9 T cell receptor beta chains below, sequenced in a study of shared clonotypes between healthy human individuals (dated by TCRdb to about 2020). The library was generated by the immunoSEQ multiplex PCR assay. The table comes from immuneACCESS by way of TCRdb, which keeps in-frame sequences with V and J called. Part of the clones is missing from these tables; in studies checked, under half for an unresolved V gene and the rest for unknown reasons. For this sample the table gives around 430,000 clones, of which roughly 77% were detected only once. Of the sample, approximately 13% falls within the top ten clones. Source material: PBMCs. These receptors were obtained from a woman aged 40 to 50 in good health. Some clones in this sample may be carry-over from other donors' samples.

Turning to this clone: As the CDR3 is not closed by the conserved phenylalanine or tryptophan, this likely results from a read error. CDR3 DNA: TGTGCCCGGAGTGTAGGGACCTACGAGCAGTACCTC. It is translated as CARSVGTYEQYL. The rearrangement joins TRBV30 to TRBJ2-7; no clear D gene. CDR3 length: 12 residues. Germline-derived CDR1 and CDR2 are GTSNPN and SVGIG (reference sequence).

This clone was recorded once. The V and J genes are TRBV4-2 and TRBJ2-6; 8 bases map to TRBD2. This CDR3 comprises 17 residues. CDR1 and CDR2 (germline): LGHNA, YNFKEQ. V was clipped by 8 bases and J by 2 bases; unmatched bases: 11. CDR3 protein: CASAKGLDIPGANVLTF. DNA of the CDR3: TGTGCCAGCGCTAAGGGACTAGATATCCCTGGGGCCAACGTCCTGACTTTC.

This chain uses TRBV5-5 with TRBJ2-7; D is unresolved. Germline-derived CDR1 and CDR2 are SGHKS and YYEKEE (reference sequence). V was clipped by 2 bases and J by 0 bases, with 9 bases between them. CDR3 length equals 14 residues. CDR3 in amino acids: CASSFGSGSYEQYF. DNA of the CDR3: TGTGCCAGCAGCTTTGGCAGTGGCTCCTACGAGCAGTACTTC.

The chain is built from TRBV6-6 and TRBJ2-3, with D tentatively TRBD1 or TRBD2 (6 bases each). Per the germline V gene, CDR1 is MNHNY and CDR2 is SVGAGI (reference sequence). The CDR3 extends over 13 amino acids. V was shortened by 2 bases and J by 4 bases, with 7 bases between the two germline ends. The CDR3 nucleotides are TGTGCCAGCAGTTACCGGGGGCCAGATACGCAGTATTTT. Translating gives CASSYRGPDTQYF.

V usage is TRBV9 and J usage is TRBJ2-7; the D is unclear. Germline assignment: CDR1 SGDLS and CDR2 YYNGEE. This CDR3 is 15 amino acids long. Trimming left V 0 bases short and J 2 bases short, with 12 bases between. CDR3: CASSVGPGPAYEQYF. CDR3 in DNA: TGTGCCAGCAGCGTAGGTCCTGGACCGGCCTACGAGCAGTACTTC. Full variable domain (missing parts from reference TRBV9 and TRBJ2-7): DSGVTQTPKHLITATGQRVTLRCSPRSGDLSVYWYQQSLDQGLQFLIQYYNGEERAKGNILERFSAQQFPDLHSELNLSSLELGDSALYFCASSVGPGPAYEQYFGPGTRLTVT.

This clone was seen just once. The gene calls are TRBV7-2 and TRBJ2-3; D may be TRBD2 (6 bases). Trimming shortened V by 2 bases and J by 3 bases, and 12 bases separated the two germline ends. Germline CDR1 and CDR2: SGHTA and FQGNSA. The CDR3 length is 15 residues. The CDR3 nucleotides are TGTGCCAGCAGCTTAACCTGGCTAGCGACAGATACGCAGTATTTT. Encoded protein: CASSLTWLATDTQYF.

This clone was counted once. CDR3 in DNA: TGCGCCAGCACCCGAGGGGGGCTGGGCACAGATACGCAGTATTTT. The encoded protein is CASTRGGLGTDTQYF. This rearrangement joins TRBV5-1 to TRBJ2-3; TRBD1 or TRBD2 may be the D gene (6 bases each). Looked up from germline, CDR1 is SGHRS and CDR2 is YFSETQ. V was pared by 6 bases and J by 1 base, with 15 bases between. CDR3 length: 15 amino acids.

The genes are TRBV7-9 and TRBJ2-1; the match to TRBD2 covers 11 bases. V shed 1 base and J 10 bases; nucleotides not matched to a gene: 6. Germline V lookup: CDR1 SEHNR, CDR2 FQNEAQ (reference sequence). The CDR3 sequence is 15 residues long. CDR3 DNA: TGTGCCAGCAGCTTAGTAATAGCGGGAGGGTGGGAGCAGTTCTTC. Translation: CASSLVIAGGWEQFF.

The V and J genes are TRBV7-9 and TRBJ2-7, with 10 bases matching TRBD2. Germline V gene lookup returns CDR1 SEHNR and CDR2 FQNEAQ (reference sequence). V shed 5 bases, J shed 2 bases, and the junction held 9 bases outside the gene matches. This CDR3 contains 16 residues. DNA for the CDR3: TGTGCCAGCAGCGGATTCGGACTAGCGGACGCCTACGAGCAGTACTTC. It encodes CASSGFGLADAYEQYF. Using reference TRBV7-9 and TRBJ2-7 for the parts outside the CDR3, the full variable domain is DTGVSQNPRHKITKRGQNVTFRCDPISEHNRLYWYRQTLGQGPEFLTYFQNEAQLEKSRLLSDRFSAERPKGSFSTLEIQRTEQGDSAMYLCASSGFGLADAYEQYFGPGTRLTVT.